This T cell receptor beta chain is drawn from a study of OX40 agonist ivuxolimab in advanced cancers. The overall study: Ivuxolimab, an antibody that agonizes OX40 (CD134), was administered to the patients. Patients assigned to dose escalation were diagnosed with hepatocellular carcinoma, melanoma, renal cell or head and neck cancer. Every 2 weeks, ivuxolimab was infused into the patients intravenously at between 0.01 and 10 mg/kg. Prior anti-PD-1, anti-PD-L1 or anti-CTLA-4 therapy did not bar entry, and roughly 40% had some.

Method: immunoSEQ multiplex PCR; TCRdb's copy keeps in-frame clones and lacks some. The sample shows 35,000 to 55,000 clones, over 65% of them seen only once. V shed 1 base and J 6 bases; nucleotides not matched to a gene: 8. CDR3 length: 15 residues. CDR1 SGHTA and CDR2 FQGNSA come from the germline V gene. The rearrangement joins TRBV7-2 to TRBJ2-7; 8 positions agree with TRBD1. This TCR was recovered from an adult with an advanced solid tumor such as melanoma, head and neck, liver or kidney cancer. The material sequenced was CD4+ or CD8+ T cells sorted from blood, taken in a trial of the OX40 agonist ivuxolimab. CDR3 residues: CASSLEAGGIVEQYF. In DNA form, the CDR3 reads TGTGCCAGCAGCTTAGAGGCAGGGGGCATCGTCGAGCAGTACTTC.